This TCR beta chain was found in a study of blood T cell repertoires in COVID-19. For the study at large: Samples of COVID-19 (acute and convalescent) were obtained from the United States, Italy and Spain.

The study recruited people aged about 18 to 95 years across about 25 US areas. The study counted Cohort 3 donors as recovered given two negative PCRs, clearance, or symptom resolution. As processed by the authors: Reference gene primers were amplified, and this amplification served to estimate nucleated cell counts. The method was immunoSEQ multiplex PCR; TCRdb's version includes in-frame clones alone and lacks a portion of them. Clonal size and the V and J genes are those of that table, whereas D and trimming came from the DNA. The sample lists around 190,000 clones; 70% to 85% were seen once. Germline V CDR1 and CDR2: SGHNT, YYREEE (reference sequence). The CDR3 covers 14 residues. V was shortened by 1 base and J by 7 bases, with 12 bases between the two germline ends.

The chain is built from TRBV5-4 and TRBJ1-5; D is perhaps TRBD1 (5 bases). Source material: PBMCs or T cells enriched from blood (not recorded which). This TCR was sampled from a woman aged 30 to 39 who had recovered from COVID-19. The CDR3 protein is CASSLQGQGQPQHF. CDR3 DNA sequence: TGTGCCAGCAGCTTGCAGGGCCAGGGACAGCCCCAGCATTTT.